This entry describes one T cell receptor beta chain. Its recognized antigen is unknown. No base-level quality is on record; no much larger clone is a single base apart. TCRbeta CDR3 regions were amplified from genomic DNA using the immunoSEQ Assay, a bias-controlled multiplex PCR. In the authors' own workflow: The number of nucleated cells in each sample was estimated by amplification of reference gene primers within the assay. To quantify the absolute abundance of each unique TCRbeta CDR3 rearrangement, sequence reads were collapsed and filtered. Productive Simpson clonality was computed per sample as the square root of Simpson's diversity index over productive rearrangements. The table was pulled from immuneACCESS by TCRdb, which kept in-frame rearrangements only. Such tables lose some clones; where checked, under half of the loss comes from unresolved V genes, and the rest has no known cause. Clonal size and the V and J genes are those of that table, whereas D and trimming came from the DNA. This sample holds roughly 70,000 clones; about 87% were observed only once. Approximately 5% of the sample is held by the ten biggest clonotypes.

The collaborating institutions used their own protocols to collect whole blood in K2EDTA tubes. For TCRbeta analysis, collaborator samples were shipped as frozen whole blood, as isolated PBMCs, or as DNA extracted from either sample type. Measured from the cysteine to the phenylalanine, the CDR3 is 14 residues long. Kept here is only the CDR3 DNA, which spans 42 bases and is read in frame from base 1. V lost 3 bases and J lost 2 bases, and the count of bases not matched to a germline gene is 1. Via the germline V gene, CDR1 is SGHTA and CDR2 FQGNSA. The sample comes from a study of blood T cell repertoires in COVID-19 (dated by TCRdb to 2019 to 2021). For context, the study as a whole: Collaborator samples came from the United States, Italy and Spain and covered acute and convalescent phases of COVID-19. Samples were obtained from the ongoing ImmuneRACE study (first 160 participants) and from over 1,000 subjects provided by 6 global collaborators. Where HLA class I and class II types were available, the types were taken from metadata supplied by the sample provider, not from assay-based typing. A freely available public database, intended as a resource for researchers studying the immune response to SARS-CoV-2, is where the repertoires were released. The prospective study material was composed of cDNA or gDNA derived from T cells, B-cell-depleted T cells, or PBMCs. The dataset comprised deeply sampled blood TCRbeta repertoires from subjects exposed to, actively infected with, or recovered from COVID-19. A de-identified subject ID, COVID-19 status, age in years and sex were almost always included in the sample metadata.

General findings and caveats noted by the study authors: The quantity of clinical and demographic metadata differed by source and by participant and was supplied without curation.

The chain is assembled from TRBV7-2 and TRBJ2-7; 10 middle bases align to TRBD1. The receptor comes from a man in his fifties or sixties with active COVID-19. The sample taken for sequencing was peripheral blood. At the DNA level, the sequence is TGTGCCAGCAGCTTTGGGACAGGGGCCTACGAGCAGTACTTC. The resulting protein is CASSFGTGAYEQYF.